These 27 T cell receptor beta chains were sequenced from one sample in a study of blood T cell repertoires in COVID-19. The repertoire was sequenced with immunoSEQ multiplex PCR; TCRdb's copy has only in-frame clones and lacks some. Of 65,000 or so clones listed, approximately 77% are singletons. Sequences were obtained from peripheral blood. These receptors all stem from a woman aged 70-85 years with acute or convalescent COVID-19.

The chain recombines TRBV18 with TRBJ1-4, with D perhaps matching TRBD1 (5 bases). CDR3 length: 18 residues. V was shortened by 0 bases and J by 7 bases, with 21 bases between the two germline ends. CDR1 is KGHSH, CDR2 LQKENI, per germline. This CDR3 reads CASSPPSLGAGTSEKLFF. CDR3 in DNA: TGTGCCAGCTCACCACCGAGTTTAGGGGCCGGAACATCTGAAAAACTGTTTTTT.

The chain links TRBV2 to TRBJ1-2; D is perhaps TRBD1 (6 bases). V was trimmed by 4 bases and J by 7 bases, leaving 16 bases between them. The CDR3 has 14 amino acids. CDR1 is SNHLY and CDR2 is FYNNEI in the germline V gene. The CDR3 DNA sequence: TGTGCCAGCAGTGGAGGTTTTGGGGGCTCTGGCTACACCTTC. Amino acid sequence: CASSGGFGGSGYTF. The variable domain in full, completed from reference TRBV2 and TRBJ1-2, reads EPEVTQTPSHQVTQMGQEVILRCVPISNHLYFYWYRQILGQKVEFLVSFYNNEISEKSEIFDDQFSVERPDGSNFTLKIRSTKLEDSAMYFCASSGGFGGSGYTFGSGTRLTVV.

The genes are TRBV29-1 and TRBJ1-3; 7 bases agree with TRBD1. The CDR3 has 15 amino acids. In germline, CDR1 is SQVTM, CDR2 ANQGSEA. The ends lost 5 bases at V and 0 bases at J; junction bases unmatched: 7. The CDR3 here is CSVRGTASSGNTIYF. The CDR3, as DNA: TGCAGCGTTCGCGGGACAGCGAGCTCTGGAAACACCATATATTTT.

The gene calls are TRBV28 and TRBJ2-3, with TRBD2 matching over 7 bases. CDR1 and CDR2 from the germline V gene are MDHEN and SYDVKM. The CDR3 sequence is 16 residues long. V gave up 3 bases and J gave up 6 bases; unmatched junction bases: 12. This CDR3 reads CASSFIVGGGSDTQYF. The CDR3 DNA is TGTGCCAGCAGTTTTATTGTCGGTGGCGGGAGCGATACGCAGTATTTT. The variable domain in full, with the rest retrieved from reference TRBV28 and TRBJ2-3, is DVKVTQSSRYLVKRTGEKVFLECVQDMDHENMFWYRQDPGLGLRLIYFSYDVKMKEKGDIPEGYSVSREKKERFSLILESASTNQTSMYLCASSFIVGGGSDTQYFGPGTRLTVL.

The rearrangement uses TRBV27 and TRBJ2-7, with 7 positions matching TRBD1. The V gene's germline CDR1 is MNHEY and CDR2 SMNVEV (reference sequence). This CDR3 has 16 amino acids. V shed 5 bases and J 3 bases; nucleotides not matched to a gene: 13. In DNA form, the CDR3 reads TGTGCCAGCAGTCCGCCCCCCGCGACAGGGCACTACGAGCAGTACTTC. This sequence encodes CASSPPPATGHYEQYF.

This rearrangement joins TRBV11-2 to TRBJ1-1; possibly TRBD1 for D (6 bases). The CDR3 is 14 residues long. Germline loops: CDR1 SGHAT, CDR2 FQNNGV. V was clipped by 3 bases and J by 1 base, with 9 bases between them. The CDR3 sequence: CASSFQDRNTEAFF. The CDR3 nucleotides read TGTGCCAGCAGCTTCCAGGACAGGAACACTGAAGCTTTCTTT.

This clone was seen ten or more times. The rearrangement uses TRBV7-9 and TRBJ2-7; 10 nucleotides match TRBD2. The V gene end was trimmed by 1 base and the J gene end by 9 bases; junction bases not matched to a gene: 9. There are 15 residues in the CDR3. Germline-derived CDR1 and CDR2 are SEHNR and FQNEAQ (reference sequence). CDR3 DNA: TGTGCCAGCAGCTTAGGGGCTAGCGGGAGAGGGGTGCAGTACTTC. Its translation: CASSLGASGRGVQYF.

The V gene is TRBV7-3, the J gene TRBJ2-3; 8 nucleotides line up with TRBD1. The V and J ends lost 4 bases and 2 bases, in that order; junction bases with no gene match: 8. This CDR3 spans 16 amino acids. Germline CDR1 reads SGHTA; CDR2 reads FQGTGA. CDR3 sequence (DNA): TGTGCCAGCAGCTCCCGACAGGGGTCCAACACAGATACGCAGTATTTT. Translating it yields CASSSRQGSNTDTQYF.

The CDR3 loop is CASSIPGERDGYTF. CDR3 coding DNA: TGTGCCAGTAGTATACCAGGGGAACGGGATGGCTACACCTTC. V is TRBV19 and J is TRBJ1-2, with D possibly TRBD1 on 6 matching bases. This CDR3 has 14 residues. CDR1 LNHDA and CDR2 SQIVND come from the germline V gene (reference sequence). Trimming shortened V by 2 bases and J by 6 bases, and 13 bases separated the two germline ends. The full variable domain, rest sourced from reference TRBV19 and TRBJ1-2, is DGGITQSPKYLFRKEGQNVTLSCEQNLNHDAMYWYRQDPGQGLRLIYYSQIVNDFQKGDIAEGYSVSREKKESFPLTVTSAQKNPTAFYLCASSIPGERDGYTFGSGTRLTVV.

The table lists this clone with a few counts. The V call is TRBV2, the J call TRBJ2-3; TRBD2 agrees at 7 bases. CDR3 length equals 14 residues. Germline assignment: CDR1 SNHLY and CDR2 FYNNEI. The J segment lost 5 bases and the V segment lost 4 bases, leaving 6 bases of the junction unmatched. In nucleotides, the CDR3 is TGTGCCAGCAGTGCCGGGTCTAGCGGAGATACGCAGTATTTT. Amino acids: CASSAGSSGDTQYF.

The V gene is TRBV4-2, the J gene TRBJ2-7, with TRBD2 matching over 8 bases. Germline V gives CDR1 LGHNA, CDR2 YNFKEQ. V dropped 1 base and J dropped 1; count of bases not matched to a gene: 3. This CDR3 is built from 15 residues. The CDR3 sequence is CASSQVSGESYEQYF. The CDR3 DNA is TGTGCCAGCAGCCAAGTTAGCGGGGAGTCCTACGAGCAGTACTTC.

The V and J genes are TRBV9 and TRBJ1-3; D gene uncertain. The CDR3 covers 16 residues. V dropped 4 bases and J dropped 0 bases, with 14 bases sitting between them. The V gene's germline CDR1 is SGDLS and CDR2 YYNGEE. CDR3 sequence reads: CASSPGLSPSGNTIYF. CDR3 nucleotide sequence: TGTGCCAGCAGCCCTGGACTGTCTCCCTCTGGAAACACCATATATTTT.

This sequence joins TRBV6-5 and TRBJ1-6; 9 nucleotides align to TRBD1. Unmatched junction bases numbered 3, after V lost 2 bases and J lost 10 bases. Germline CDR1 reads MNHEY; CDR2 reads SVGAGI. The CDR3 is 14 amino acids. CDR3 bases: TGTGCCAGCAGTTACGGGACAGGGTGGTCACCCCTCCACTTT. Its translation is CASSYGTGWSPLHF.

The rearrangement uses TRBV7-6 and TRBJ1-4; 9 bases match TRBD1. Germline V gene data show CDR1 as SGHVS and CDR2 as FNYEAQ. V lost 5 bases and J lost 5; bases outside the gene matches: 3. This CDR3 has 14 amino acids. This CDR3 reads CASSTGTGNEKLFF. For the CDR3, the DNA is TGTGCCAGCAGCACCGGGACAGGGAATGAAAAACTGTTTTTT.

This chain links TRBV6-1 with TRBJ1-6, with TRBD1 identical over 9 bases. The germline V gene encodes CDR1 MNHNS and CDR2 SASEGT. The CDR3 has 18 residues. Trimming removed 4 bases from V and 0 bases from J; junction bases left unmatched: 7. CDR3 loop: CASSGDRDRASYNSPLHF. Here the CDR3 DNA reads TGTGCCAGCAGTGGGGACCGGGACAGGGCCTCCTATAATTCACCCCTCCACTTT.

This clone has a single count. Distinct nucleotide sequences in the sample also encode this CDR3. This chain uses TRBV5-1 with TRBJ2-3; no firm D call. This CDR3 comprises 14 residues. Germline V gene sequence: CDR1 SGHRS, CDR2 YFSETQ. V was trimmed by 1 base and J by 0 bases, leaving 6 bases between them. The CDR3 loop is CASSLLQSTDTQYF. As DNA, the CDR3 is TGCGCCAGCAGCTTGTTGCAGAGCACAGATACGCAGTATTTT.

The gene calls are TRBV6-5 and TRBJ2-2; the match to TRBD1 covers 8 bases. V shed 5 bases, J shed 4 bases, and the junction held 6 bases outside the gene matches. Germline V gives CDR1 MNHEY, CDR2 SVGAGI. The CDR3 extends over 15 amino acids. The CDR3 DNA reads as TGTGCCAGCAGTAGACAGGGGTTACCCACCGGGGAGCTGTTTTTT. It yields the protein CASSRQGLPTGELFF.

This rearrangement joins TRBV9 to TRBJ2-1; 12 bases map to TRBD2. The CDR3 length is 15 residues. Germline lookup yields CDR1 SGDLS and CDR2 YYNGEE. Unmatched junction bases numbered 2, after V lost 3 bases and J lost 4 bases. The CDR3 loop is CASSGGLAGYNEQFF. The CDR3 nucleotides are TGTGCCAGCAGCGGGGGACTAGCGGGTTACAATGAGCAGTTCTTC.

The CDR3 is CASSLTFVPGTRKETQYF. CDR3 coding DNA: TGTGCCAGCAGCTTAACGTTTGTCCCTGGGACTAGGAAGGAGACCCAGTACTTC. The chain couples TRBV7-3 to TRBJ2-5, with 8 bases fitting TRBD2. This CDR3 has 18 amino acids. Germline loops: CDR1 SGHTA, CDR2 FQGTGA. The ends lost 0 bases at V and 5 bases at J; junction bases unmatched: 14.

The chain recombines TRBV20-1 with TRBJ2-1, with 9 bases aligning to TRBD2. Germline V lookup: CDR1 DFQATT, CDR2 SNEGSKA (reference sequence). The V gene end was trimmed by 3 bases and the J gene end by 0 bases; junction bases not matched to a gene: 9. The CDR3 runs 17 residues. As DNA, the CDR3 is TGCAGTGCTAGTGTGGCGGGGGGGCAAACCTCCTACAATGAGCAGTTCTTC. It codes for CSASVAGGQTSYNEQFF.

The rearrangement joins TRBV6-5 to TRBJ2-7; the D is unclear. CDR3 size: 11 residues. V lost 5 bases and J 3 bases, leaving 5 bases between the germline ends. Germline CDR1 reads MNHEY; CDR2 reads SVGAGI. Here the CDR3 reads CASSLRYEQYF. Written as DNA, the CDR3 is TGTGCCAGCAGTCTGCGCTACGAGCAGTACTTC.

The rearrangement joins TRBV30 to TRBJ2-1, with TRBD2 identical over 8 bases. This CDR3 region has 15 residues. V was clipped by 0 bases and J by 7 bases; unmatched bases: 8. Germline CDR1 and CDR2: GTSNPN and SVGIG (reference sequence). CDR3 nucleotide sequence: TGTGCCTGGAGTGTACTTAGCGGGGTAAATAATGAGCAGTTCTTC. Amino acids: CAWSVLSGVNNEQFF. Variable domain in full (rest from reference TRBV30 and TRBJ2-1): SQTIHQWPATLVQPVGSPLSLECTVEGTSNPNLYWYRQAAGRGLQLLFYSVGIGQISSEVPQNLSASRPQDRQFILSSKKLLLSDSGFYLCAWSVLSGVNNEQFFGPGTRLTVL.

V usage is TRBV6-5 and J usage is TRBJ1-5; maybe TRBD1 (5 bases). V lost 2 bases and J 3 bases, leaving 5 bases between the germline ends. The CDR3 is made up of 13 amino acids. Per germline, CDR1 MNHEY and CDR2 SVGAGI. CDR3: CASSYGHNQPQHF. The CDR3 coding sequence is TGTGCCAGCAGTTACGGACACAATCAGCCCCAGCATTTT.

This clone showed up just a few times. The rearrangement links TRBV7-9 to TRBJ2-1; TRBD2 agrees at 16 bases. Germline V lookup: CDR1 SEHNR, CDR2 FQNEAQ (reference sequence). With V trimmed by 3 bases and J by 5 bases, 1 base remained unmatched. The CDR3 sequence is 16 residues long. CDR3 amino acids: CASSLGLAGGHNEQFF. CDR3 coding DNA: TGTGCCAGCAGCTTGGGACTAGCGGGAGGGCACAATGAGCAGTTCTTC. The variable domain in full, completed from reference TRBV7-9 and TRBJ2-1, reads DTGVSQNPRHKITKRGQNVTFRCDPISEHNRLYWYRQTLGQGPEFLTYFQNEAQLEKSRLLSDRFSAERPKGSFSTLEIQRTEQGDSAMYLCASSLGLAGGHNEQFFGPGTRLTVL.

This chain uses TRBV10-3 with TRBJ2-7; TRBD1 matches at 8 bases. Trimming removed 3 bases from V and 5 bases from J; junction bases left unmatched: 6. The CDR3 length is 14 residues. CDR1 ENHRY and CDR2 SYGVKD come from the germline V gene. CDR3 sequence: CAISEGTGLDEQYF. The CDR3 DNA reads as TGTGCCATCAGTGAAGGGACAGGACTGGACGAGCAGTACTTC.

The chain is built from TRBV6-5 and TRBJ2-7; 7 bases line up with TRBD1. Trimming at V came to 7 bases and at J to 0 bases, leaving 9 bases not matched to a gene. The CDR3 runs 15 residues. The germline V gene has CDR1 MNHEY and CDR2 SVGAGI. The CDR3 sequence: CASTQWDRGSYEQYF. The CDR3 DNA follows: TGTGCCAGCACCCAATGGGACAGAGGCTCCTACGAGCAGTACTTC.

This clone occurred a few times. The CDR3 region has the DNA TGTGCCAGCAGCAAAGACTCGCGGGAGGGCTCCTACGAGCAGTACTTC. Encoded protein: CASSKDSREGSYEQYF. The chain recombines TRBV21-1 with TRBJ2-7; the table's D gene call, TRBD2, was not cross checked with the DNA. TRBV21-1 is a listed pseudogene. The CDR3 is 16 residues long.